These T cell receptor beta chains were read from a single sample in a study of blood T cells in healthy people across ages. A single record per CDR3 protein comes from TCRdb applying MiXCR to the 5' RACE reads. Among 1 million or so distinct CDR3 sequences listed, more than 40% were seen once. Input material: blood. These TCRs come from a woman aged 55-70 years in good health. Both conserved end residues are part of each CDR3. Fields, in order: V gene, clone size, D gene, J gene, CDR3 protein. D genes are given only for firm matches. Not every row has a clone size; where given, it reads once, few, many or a size class.

TRBV5-1,-,-,TRBJ1-1,CASSLASPGEAFF
TRBV9,-,-,TRBJ2-1,CASSQTRDMLIYNEQFF
TRBV6-6,few,-,TRBJ2-7,CASRYGLQSSYEQYF
TRBV3-1,once,-,TRBJ2-7,CASSRKGTGAYEQYF
TRBV6-1,-,-,TRBJ2-5,CASRAQGLETQYF
TRBV15,-,-,TRBJ2-1,CATSDSDAISYNEQFF
TRBV12-3/TRBV12-4,-,TRBD1,TRBJ1-2,CASSQGTGVGGYTF
TRBV15,-,-,TRBJ2-7,CATSRGFSDSYEQYF
TRBV20-1,-,-,TRBJ2-3,CSATPGTDTQYF
TRBV10-2,few,TRBD2,TRBJ2-6,CASSESGGAGANVLTF
TRBV5-6,-,TRBD1,TRBJ2-5,CASSLVNRGPSGQYF
TRBV7-3,-,-,TRBJ2-6,CVSSLWAGRTSGANVLTF
TRBV2,few,TRBD2,TRBJ2-7,CASSSGLGPYEQYF
TRBV7-2,few,-,TRBJ2-7,CASSGGHRSYEQYF
TRBV5-1,-,-,TRBJ1-2,CASSTQDGKGYGYTF
TRBV7-6,-,TRBD2,TRBJ2-1,CASSLAEIAGEQFF
TRBV7-9,-,-,TRBJ2-5,CASSVLGQETQYF
TRBV12-3/TRBV12-4,-,-,TRBJ2-3,CASSFMPGADTQYF
TRBV6-5,-,-,TRBJ2-1,CASSPLENNEQFF
TRBV30,-,-,TRBJ1-2,CAWRPKLSGSGYTF
TRBV6-5,-,-,TRBJ2-3,CASRSQSGPDTQYF
TRBV29-1,few,-,TRBJ2-7,CSVPRRVEQYF